A single sample is the source of the 24 T cell receptor beta chains below, sequenced in a study of T cell repertoires in aging, cancer and after chemotherapy. TRB rearrangements spanning V, D and J were amplified using mixed TRB-A/B primers. TCRdb passed the multiplex PCR reads through MiXCR, listing each CDR3 protein once. The repertoire has 3,600 or so distinct CDR3 sequences, 25% to 30% of them found once; the top ten carry about 22%. Peripheral blood genomic DNA, not sorted cells or RNA, was the template. Sample: blood. All receptors come from a human donor with a solid tumor.

With respect to this clonotype: This may arise from a read error, as a much more abundant clone is one base away. This chain joins TRBV12-3 or TRBV12-4 and TRBJ2-2; TRBD1 is a possible D gene (6 bases). This CDR3 region has 14 residues. Trimming removed 9 bases from V and 7 bases from J, with 18 bases in between. CDR3 residues: CARSWTVGVGELFF. CDR3 coding DNA: TGTGCCAGAAGCTGGACAGTGGGGGTCGGGGAGCTGTTTTTT.

The chain links TRBV24-1 to TRBJ2-5; 7 bases map to TRBD2. CDR3 length: 14 residues. Germline CDR1 and CDR2: KGHDR and SFDVKD. V lost 9 bases and J lost 4; bases outside the gene matches: 10. This CDR3 reads CATSDGGVGETQYF. The CDR3 coding sequence is TGTGCCACCTCGGATGGGGGGGTGGGAGAGACCCAGTACTTC.

DNA for the CDR3: TGCAGTGCTAGAGCTCCAGGTCAGCCCCAGCATTTT. Translated, it gives CSARAPGQPQHF. This chain links TRBV20-1 with TRBJ1-5, with D unclear. V shed 1 base and J shed 6 bases, with 7 bases lying between them. The germline V gene encodes CDR1 DFQATT and CDR2 SNEGSKA (reference sequence). The CDR3 covers 12 residues.

The rearrangement joins TRBV5-1 to TRBJ1-4; D is uncertain. This CDR3 has 15 amino acids. The V and J ends lost 1 base and 3 bases respectively, with 10 bases between them. The germline V gene encodes CDR1 SGHRS and CDR2 YFSETQ. The CDR3 sequence is CASSLSTASNEKLFF. Here the CDR3 DNA reads TGCGCCAGCAGCTTGTCCACAGCGTCTAATGAAAAACTGTTTTTT.

This sequence joins TRBV7-9 and TRBJ2-1; 9 nucleotides agree with TRBD2. Trimming took 5 bases from V and 9 from J; bases not matched to a gene: 14. The CDR3 is 16 residues long. CDR1 and CDR2 from the germline V gene are SEHNR and FQNEAQ (reference sequence). CDR3 in DNA: TGTGCCAGCAGCCCTCAGGGACTAGCCGCTACAATTGAGCAGTTCTTC. This gives the protein CASSPQGLAATIEQFF.

This clonotype has only a few counts. This chain connects TRBV12-3 or TRBV12-4 to TRBJ2-7, with 10 bases lining up with TRBD2. The CDR3 is 15 residues long. The V and J ends lost 3 bases and 2 bases, in that order; junction bases with no gene match: 4. CDR3 protein: CASSFGTSGAYEQYF. The CDR3, as DNA: TGTGCCAGCAGTTTTGGCACTAGCGGGGCCTACGAGCAGTACTTC.

This clonotype was counted between two and nine times. The rearrangement joins TRBV27 to TRBJ2-1, with unresolved D. Trimming stripped 6 bases from V and 2 bases from J, with 14 bases between. Germline CDR1 is MNHEY and CDR2 is SMNVEV (reference sequence). The CDR3 length is 15 residues. The CDR3 nucleotides read TGTGCCAGCAGAATAGCCCGGAGACCCTACAATGAGCAGTTCTTC. It translates to CASRIARRPYNEQFF.

This clonotype was seen more than once but under ten times. The rearrangement links TRBV27 to TRBJ2-1; no firm D call. V lost 3 bases to trimming and J lost 6 bases, with 9 bases between them. Germline V gene lookup returns CDR1 MNHEY and CDR2 SMNVEV (reference sequence). This CDR3 is built from 13 residues. The CDR3 protein is CASSFRYSNEQFF. The CDR3 DNA is TGTGCCAGCAGTTTCCGGTATTCCAATGAGCAGTTCTTC.

This rearrangement joins TRBV5-1 to TRBJ2-1; D perhaps matches TRBD1 (6 bases). CDR3 length: 16 amino acids. The V and J ends lost 1 base and 1 base respectively, with 12 bases between them. From germline, CDR1 is SGHRS and CDR2 YFSETQ. The CDR3 is CASSLREQGSYNEQFF. CDR3 bases: TGCGCCAGCAGCTTGCGGGAACAGGGATCCTACAATGAGCAGTTCTTC.

The chain links TRBV6-5 to TRBJ1-1, with TRBD1 matching over 7 bases. J was trimmed by 5 bases and V by 6 bases; bases with no gene match: 9. CDR1 and CDR2 from the germline V gene are MNHEY and SVGAGI. This CDR3 has 14 residues. The CDR3 loop is CASSRGQVGTEAFF. The CDR3 DNA follows: TGTGCCAGCAGCCGCGGACAGGTTGGGACTGAAGCTTTCTTT.

By share, this clonotype counts as medium-sized. The chain links TRBV6-5 to TRBJ2-1; the D gene is possibly TRBD1 (5 bases). Trimming removed 2 bases from V and 15 bases from J, with 11 bases in between. This CDR3 contains 11 residues. Per the germline V gene, CDR1 is MNHEY and CDR2 is SVGAGI. The CDR3 bases are TGTGCCAGCAGTTACGGGGCGGTCCGGTTCTTC. This translates into CASSYGAVRFF.

To note about this clonotype: Relative to the germline gene, one junction end is altered; a read error may explain this. The chain joins TRBV14 to TRBJ1-1; D unclear. The CDR3 sequence is 14 residues long. Per the germline V gene, CDR1 is SGHDN and CDR2 is FVKESK. The CDR3 sequence is CASSQGVMNTKAFF. The CDR3 nucleotides read TGTGCCAGCAGCCAGGGAGTCATGAACACTAAAGCTTTCTTT. The full variable domain, completed using reference TRBV14 and TRBJ1-1, is EAGVTQFPSHSVIEKGQTVTLRCDPISGHDNLYWYRRVMGKEIKFLLHFVKESKQDESGMPNNRFLAERTGGTYSTLKVQPAELEDSGVYFCASSQGVMNTKAFFGQGTRLTVV.

The chain joins TRBV14 to TRBJ2-7; maybe TRBD2 (5 bases). The CDR3 spans 15 residues. Germline assignment: CDR1 SGHDN and CDR2 FVKESK. The V gene lost 8 bases and the J gene lost 5 bases, with 22 bases spanning the gap. The CDR3 loop is CASSIPPGNINEQYF. The CDR3 DNA is TGTGCCAGCTCAATTCCCCCGGGAAACATCAACGAGCAGTACTTC.

This clonotype was counted between two and nine times. V is TRBV19 and J is TRBJ1-2, with a tentative D call TRBD1 (5 bases). The CDR3 consists of 15 residues. The germline V gene encodes CDR1 LNHDA and CDR2 SQIVND (reference sequence). The ends were cut back, 4 bases at V and 0 bases at J, with 12 bases in the middle. The CDR3 DNA reads TGTGCCAGTAGTACCTACGGGGCGACTAACTATGGCTACACCTTC. It yields the protein CASSTYGATNYGYTF.

As to this clonotype: The junction and the germline gene differ at one end; a read error may be behind it. The chain links TRBV5-4 to TRBJ2-1, with D possibly matching TRBD1 (5 bases). Per the germline V gene, CDR1 is SGHNT and CDR2 is YYREEE (reference sequence). The CDR3 spans 16 residues. The DNA of the CDR3 is TGCGCCAGCAGCTCGTTCCGACAGAGCTCCTACAATGAGCAGTTCTTC. This sequence encodes CASSSFRQSSYNEQFF.

The chain has TRBV5-4 and TRBJ1-4; D is unresolved. The V gene lost 8 bases and the J gene lost 7 bases, with 18 bases spanning the gap. In germline, CDR1 is SGHNT, CDR2 YYREEE (reference sequence). This CDR3 region has 14 residues. In nucleotides, the CDR3 is TGTGCCAGTAGTATAGGACTAACCAGTGAAAAACTGTTTTTT. Translation: CASSIGLTSEKLFF.

The chain carries TRBV6-1 and TRBJ2-3; 7 nucleotides line up with TRBD1. The CDR3 is 14 residues long. V trimming: 3 bases; J trimming: 6 bases; junction bases outside the gene matches: 6. Looked up from germline, CDR1 is MNHNS and CDR2 is SASEGT. The CDR3 reads CASSDRQGPDTQYF. In nucleotides, the CDR3 is TGTGCCAGCAGTGACAGACAGGGCCCCGATACGCAGTATTTT.

This rearrangement joins TRBV20-1 to TRBJ1-3; maybe TRBD1 (6 bases). This CDR3 contains 13 residues. Trimming left V 5 bases short and J 2 bases short, with 10 bases between. Germline CDR1 and CDR2: DFQATT and SNEGSKA (reference sequence). In DNA form, the CDR3 reads TGCAGTGCTGCCCAGGGGCCTGGAAACACCATATATTTT. Residues: CSAAQGPGNTIYF.

By its share, this clonotype is medium-sized (0.01 to 0.1%). The chain has TRBV29-1 and TRBJ1-4; tentatively, D is TRBD1 (5 bases). The CDR3 contains 13 residues. Trimming took 4 bases from V and 8 from J, leaving 14 bases between them. Germline V gene sequence: CDR1 SQVTM, CDR2 ANQGSEA. Here the CDR3 DNA reads TGCAGCGTTGCTTCGTCAGGGAAGGAAAAACTGTTTTTT. Its protein is CSVASSGKEKLFF.

The chain is built from TRBV30 and TRBJ1-2; D unclear. The CDR3 is 12 amino acids. The V gene's germline CDR1 is GTSNPN and CDR2 SVGIG (reference sequence). The V and J ends lost 2 bases and 6 bases respectively, with 10 bases between them. CDR3 region: CAWSLGLHGYTF. The CDR3 DNA follows: TGTGCCTGGAGTCTGGGGTTGCATGGCTACACCTTC.

V and J are TRBV18 and TRBJ1-1; D is uncertain. The length of the CDR3 is 13 residues. Germline V gives CDR1 KGHSH, CDR2 LQKENI. With 3 bases removed from V and 1 base from J, the gap between germline ends came to 6 bases. The chain's CDR3 is CASSPTENTEAFF. The CDR3 nucleotides are TGTGCCAGCTCACCTACAGAGAACACTGAAGCTTTCTTT.

A few counts support this clonotype. The chain combines TRBV6-1 with TRBJ1-6, with 9 bases that match TRBD1. CDR1 is MNHNS, CDR2 SASEGT, per germline. CDR3 length: 14 amino acids. V lost 7 bases and J lost 7; bases outside the gene matches: 5. The CDR3 spells CASTDGQGNSPLHF. The CDR3 DNA reads as TGTGCCAGCACCGACGGACAGGGGAATTCACCCCTCCACTTT.

V gene TRBV5-1 combines with J gene TRBJ1-2; D unresolved. V was trimmed by 0 bases and J by 7 bases, leaving 7 bases between them. Germline lookup yields CDR1 SGHRS and CDR2 YFSETQ. This CDR3 has 12 amino acids. The CDR3 protein is CASSLGRGGYTF. The DNA for the CDR3 is TGCGCCAGCAGCTTGGGTCGCGGTGGCTACACCTTC.

By proportion, this clonotype is medium-sized. CDR3 amino acids: CASGKGQPQHF. In DNA form, the CDR3 reads TGTGCCAGCGGGAAGGGTCAGCCCCAGCATTTT. V is TRBV6-5 and J is TRBJ1-5; D ambiguous. The germline V gene has CDR1 MNHEY and CDR2 SVGAGI. V was trimmed by 8 bases and J by 6 bases, leaving 8 bases between them. The CDR3 has 11 amino acids.